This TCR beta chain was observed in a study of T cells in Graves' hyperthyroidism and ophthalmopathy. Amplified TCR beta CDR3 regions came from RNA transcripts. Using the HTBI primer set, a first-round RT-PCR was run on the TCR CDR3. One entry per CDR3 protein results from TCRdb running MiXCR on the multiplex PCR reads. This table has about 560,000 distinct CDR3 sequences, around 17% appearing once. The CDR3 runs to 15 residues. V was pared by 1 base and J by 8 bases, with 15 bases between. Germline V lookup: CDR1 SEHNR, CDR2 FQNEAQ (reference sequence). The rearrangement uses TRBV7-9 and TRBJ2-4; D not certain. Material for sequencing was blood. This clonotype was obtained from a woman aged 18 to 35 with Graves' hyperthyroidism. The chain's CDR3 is CASSLDVFSSDIQYF. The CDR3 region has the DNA TGTGCCAGCAGCTTAGATGTGTTTAGCTCGGACATTCAGTACTTC.